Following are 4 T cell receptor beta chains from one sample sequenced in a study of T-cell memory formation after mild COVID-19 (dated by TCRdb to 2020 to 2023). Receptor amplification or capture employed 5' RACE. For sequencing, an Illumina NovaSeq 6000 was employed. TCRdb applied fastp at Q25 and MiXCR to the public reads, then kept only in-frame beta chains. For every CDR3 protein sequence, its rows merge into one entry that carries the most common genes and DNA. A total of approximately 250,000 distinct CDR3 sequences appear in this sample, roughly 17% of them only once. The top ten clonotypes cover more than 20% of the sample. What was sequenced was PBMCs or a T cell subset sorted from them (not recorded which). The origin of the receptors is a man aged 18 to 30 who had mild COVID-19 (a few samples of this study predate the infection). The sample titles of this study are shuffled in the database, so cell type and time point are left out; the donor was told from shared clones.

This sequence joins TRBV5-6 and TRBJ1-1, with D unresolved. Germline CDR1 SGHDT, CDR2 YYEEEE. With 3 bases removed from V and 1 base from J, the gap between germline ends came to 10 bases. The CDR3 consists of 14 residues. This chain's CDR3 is CASSSLGRNTEAFF. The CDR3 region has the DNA TGTGCCAGCAGCTCCTTAGGGAGGAACACTGAAGCTTTCTTT.

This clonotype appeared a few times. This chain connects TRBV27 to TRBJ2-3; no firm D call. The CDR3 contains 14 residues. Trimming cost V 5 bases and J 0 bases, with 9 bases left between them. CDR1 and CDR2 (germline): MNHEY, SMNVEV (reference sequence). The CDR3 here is CASSLMTSTDTQYF. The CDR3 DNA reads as TGTGCCAGCAGTCTTATGACTAGCACAGATACGCAGTATTTT.

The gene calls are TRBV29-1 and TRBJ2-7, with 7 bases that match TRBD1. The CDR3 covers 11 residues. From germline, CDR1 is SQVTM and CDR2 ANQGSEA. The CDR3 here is CTGTEHYKQYV. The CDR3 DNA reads TGCACCGGGACAGAGCACTACAAGCAGTACGTC.

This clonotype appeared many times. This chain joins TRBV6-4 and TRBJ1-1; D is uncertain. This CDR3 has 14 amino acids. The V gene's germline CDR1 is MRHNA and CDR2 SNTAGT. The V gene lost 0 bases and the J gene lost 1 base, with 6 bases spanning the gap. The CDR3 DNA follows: TGTGCCAGCAGTGACTCGCCGGAGAACACTGAAGCTTTCTTT. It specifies CASSDSPENTEAFF.